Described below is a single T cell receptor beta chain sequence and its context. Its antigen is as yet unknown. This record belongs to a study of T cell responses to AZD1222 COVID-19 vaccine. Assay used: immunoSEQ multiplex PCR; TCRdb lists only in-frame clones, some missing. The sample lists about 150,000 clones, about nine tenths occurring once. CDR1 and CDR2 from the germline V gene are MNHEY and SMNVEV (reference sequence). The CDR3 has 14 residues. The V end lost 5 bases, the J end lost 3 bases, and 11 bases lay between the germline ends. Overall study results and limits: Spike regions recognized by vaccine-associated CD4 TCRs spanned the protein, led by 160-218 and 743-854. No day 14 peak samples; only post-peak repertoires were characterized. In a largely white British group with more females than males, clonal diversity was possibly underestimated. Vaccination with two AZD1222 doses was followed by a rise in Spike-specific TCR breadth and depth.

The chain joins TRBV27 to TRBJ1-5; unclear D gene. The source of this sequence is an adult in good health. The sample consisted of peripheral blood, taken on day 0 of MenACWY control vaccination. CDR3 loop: CASSRAPNNQPQHF. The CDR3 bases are TGTGCCAGCAGTCGTGCTCCCAACAATCAGCCCCAGCATTTT.